Below are 9 T cell receptor beta chains sequenced from a single sample in a study of T cell responses to AZD1222 COVID-19 vaccine. Sequencing used immunoSEQ multiplex PCR; TCRdb keeps in-frame clones, though not all of them. The data contain just over 30,000 clones, more than 75% of them seen just once; the ten biggest clones take up about 15%. Source: peripheral blood, taken 28 days after the second AZD1222 dose. The receptors were sampled from an adult who received the AZD1222 COVID-19 vaccine.

The J gene is TRBJ2-3, the V gene TRBV27; D is perhaps TRBD2 (5 bases). This CDR3 has 13 residues. Germline assignment: CDR1 MNHEY and CDR2 SMNVEV (reference sequence). Trimming took 2 bases from V and 4 from J, leaving 7 bases between them. This chain's CDR3 is CASSLVRADTQYF. The CDR3 DNA reads as TGTGCCAGCAGTTTAGTGAGGGCAGATACGCAGTATTTT.

CDR3 in amino acids: CASSILGTGDSGNTIYF. For the CDR3, the DNA is TGTGCCAGTAGTATCTTGGGTACAGGGGACTCTGGAAACACCATATATTTT. This chain links TRBV19 with TRBJ1-3, with 7 nucleotides matching TRBD1. This CDR3 is built from 17 residues. Germline V lookup: CDR1 LNHDA, CDR2 SQIVND (reference sequence). With V trimmed by 3 bases and J by 0 bases, 8 bases remained unmatched.

This chain connects TRBV30 to TRBJ1-1, with TRBD1 as a possible D gene (6 bases). CDR3 length equals 14 residues. The germline CDR1 and CDR2 sequences are GTSNPN and SVGIG (reference sequence). Trimming removed 4 bases at V and 6 bases at J, with 18 bases between. CDR3 sequence: CAWIRGRGRSEAFF. The CDR3 DNA reads as TGTGCCTGGATTCGGGGGCGGGGGAGGTCTGAAGCTTTCTTT.

V gene TRBV19 combines with J gene TRBJ1-2; 9 nucleotides match TRBD1. Germline CDR1 and CDR2: LNHDA and SQIVND (reference sequence). V shed 4 bases and J 6 bases; nucleotides not matched to a gene: 6. This CDR3 contains 14 residues. CDR3 DNA: TGTGCCAGTAGTACCGGACAGGGGTTGGATGGCTACACCTTC. Amino acids: CASSTGQGLDGYTF.

The chain recombines TRBV7-2 with TRBJ1-2, with D unclear. The CDR3 runs to 13 residues. Germline CDR1 SGHTA, CDR2 FQGNSA. Trimming left V 5 bases short and J 4 bases short, with 11 bases between. The CDR3 DNA follows: TGTGCCAGCAGCGACTACAGTTTCTATGGCTACACCTTC. This gives the protein CASSDYSFYGYTF.

The chain recombines TRBV10-3 with TRBJ2-2; D gene unclear. In germline, CDR1 is ENHRY, CDR2 SYGVKD. The CDR3 totals 19 residues. V shed 4 bases and J shed 0 bases, with 21 bases lying between them. The CDR3 sequence: CAISVEFASDDSNTGELFF. CDR3 nucleotide sequence: TGTGCCATCAGTGTCGAATTTGCGTCGGACGATTCGAACACCGGGGAGCTGTTTTTT.

The rearrangement joins TRBV7-2 to TRBJ1-1; D might be TRBD1 (5 bases). The ends were cut back, 0 bases at V and 10 bases at J, with 15 bases in the middle. The CDR3 extends over 14 amino acids. Germline lookup yields CDR1 SGHTA and CDR2 FQGNSA. The CDR3 sequence is CASSLAGAAPPAFF. CDR3 coding DNA: TGTGCCAGCAGCTTAGCAGGGGCCGCCCCCCCAGCTTTCTTT.

The chain has TRBV7-9 and TRBJ2-7, with 9 bases fitting TRBD1. V was clipped by 5 bases and J by 3 bases; unmatched bases: 5. Germline V lookup: CDR1 SEHNR, CDR2 FQNEAQ (reference sequence). The CDR3 consists of 14 residues. The CDR3 is CASSVGQGSYEQYF. The CDR3, as DNA: TGTGCCAGCAGCGTAGGACAGGGGAGCTACGAGCAGTACTTC. The whole variable domain, remainder taken from reference TRBV7-9 and TRBJ2-7, is DTGVSQNPRHKITKRGQNVTFRCDPISEHNRLYWYRQTLGQGPEFLTYFQNEAQLEKSRLLSDRFSAERPKGSFSTLEIQRTEQGDSAMYLCASSVGQGSYEQYFGPGTRLTVT.

V usage is TRBV19 and J usage is TRBJ2-2; either TRBD1 or TRBD2 may fit D (5 bases each). The CDR3 has 17 amino acids. CDR1 and CDR2 from the germline V gene are LNHDA and SQIVND (reference sequence). V dropped 4 bases and J dropped 0 bases, with 15 bases sitting between them. This chain's CDR3 is CASSNRLGTANTGELFF. The CDR3 nucleotides are TGTGCCAGTAGTAATAGATTGGGGACGGCGAACACCGGGGAGCTGTTTTTT. The full variable domain, with the rest looked up from reference TRBV19 and TRBJ2-2, is DGGITQSPKYLFRKEGQNVTLSCEQNLNHDAMYWYRQDPGQGLRLIYYSQIVNDFQKGDIAEGYSVSREKKESFPLTVTSAQKNPTAFYLCASSNRLGTANTGELFFGEGSRLTVL.